These 31 T cell receptor beta chains originate from one sample sequenced in a study of control samples from healthy donors and cancer patients. Here immunoSEQ multiplex PCR was the method, and the copy in TCRdb shows in-frame clones only, minus some. The table shows 100,000 to 150,000 clones, with about 87% occurring only once. What was sequenced was blood. Receptors originate from a man aged 60 to 75 in good health.

This clone occurred once. V and J are TRBV5-1 and TRBJ1-1; 7 nucleotides align to TRBD1. The ends lost 4 bases at V and 4 bases at J; junction bases unmatched: 7. The CDR3 is 14 residues long. The germline V gene encodes CDR1 SGHRS and CDR2 YFSETQ. The CDR3 spells CASSLTTGFTEAFF. CDR3 nucleotides: TGCGCCAGCAGCCTGACGACAGGGTTCACTGAAGCTTTCTTT.

The chain recombines TRBV24-1 with TRBJ1-5; no clear D. This CDR3 has 14 amino acids. Germline V CDR1 and CDR2: KGHDR, SFDVKD. V was trimmed by 3 bases and J by 3 bases, leaving 8 bases between them. CDR3 in amino acids: CATSDIRDNQPQHF. In DNA, the CDR3 is TGTGCCACCAGTGATATAAGGGACAATCAGCCCCAGCATTTT.

The chain recombines TRBV18 with TRBJ1-2; unclear D gene. Looked up from germline, CDR1 is KGHSH and CDR2 is LQKENI. The CDR3 sequence is 13 residues long. Trimming shortened V by 2 bases and J by 2 bases, and 6 bases separated the two germline ends. The CDR3 here is CASSPDENYGYTF. In nucleotides, the CDR3 is TGTGCCAGCTCACCAGACGAGAACTATGGCTACACCTTC.

This clone was observed a few times. The J gene is TRBJ1-6, the V gene TRBV6-5; D is perhaps TRBD1 (6 bases). The CDR3 is 14 amino acids. The germline V gene has CDR1 MNHEY and CDR2 SVGAGI. V lost 7 bases to trimming and J lost 6 bases, with 13 bases between them. The CDR3 spells CASMGTTGNSPLHF. In DNA form, the CDR3 reads TGTGCCAGCATGGGGACAACCGGTAATTCACCCCTCCACTTT.

CDR3 loop: CASSQQGSYNSPLHF. For the CDR3, the DNA is TGTGCCAGCAGCCAACAGGGCTCCTATAATTCACCCCTCCACTTT. The rearrangement joins TRBV3-1 (or the pseudogene TRBV3-2) to TRBJ1-6, with D possibly TRBD1 on 5 matching bases. Trimming took off 2 bases at V and 0 bases at J, with 5 bases between the two ends. The CDR3 consists of 15 residues. The germline V gene encodes CDR1 LGHDT and CDR2 YNNKEL (reference sequence).

V is TRBV6-2 or TRBV6-3 and J is TRBJ2-3; 7 bases match TRBD1. The V gene end was trimmed by 2 bases and the J gene end by 0 bases; junction bases not matched to a gene: 5. The V gene's germline CDR1 is MNHEY and CDR2 SVGEGT. The CDR3 is made up of 16 amino acids. CDR3 DNA: TGTGCCAGCAGTTACGGGGACAGCCTAAGCACAGATACGCAGTATTTT. Translating gives CASSYGDSLSTDTQYF.

This rearrangement joins TRBV9 to TRBJ2-2; 9 bases match TRBD1. The V segment lost 4 bases and the J segment 7 bases; nucleotides outside the gene matches: 8. This CDR3 region has 15 residues. CDR1 is SGDLS, CDR2 YYNGEE, per germline. The CDR3 here is CASSPGQGVGGELFF. The CDR3 coding sequence is TGTGCCAGCAGCCCGGGACAGGGAGTAGGCGGGGAGCTGTTTTTT.

This clone has just one count. This chain joins TRBV18 and TRBJ2-3, with D perhaps being TRBD1 or TRBD2 (5 bases each). The CDR3 loop spans 16 amino acids. Germline V lookup: CDR1 KGHSH, CDR2 LQKENI. V was trimmed by 4 bases and J by 2 bases, leaving 16 bases between them. The CDR3 spells CASSLGAGTDTDTQYF. Written as DNA, the CDR3 is TGTGCCAGCTCACTTGGGGCCGGGACCGACACAGATACGCAGTATTTT. Full variable domain (outside the CDR3, taken from reference TRBV18 and TRBJ2-3): NAGVMQNPRHLVRRRGQEARLRCSPMKGHSHVYWYRQLPEEGLKFMVYLQKENIIDESGMPKERFSAEFPKEGPSILRIQQVVRGDSAAYFCASSLGAGTDTDTQYFGPGTRLTVL.

The chain recombines TRBV7-2 with TRBJ2-1; tentative D call: TRBD1 (5 bases). CDR1 and CDR2 (germline): SGHTA, FQGNSA. Trimming left V 0 bases short and J 0 bases short, with 18 bases between. CDR3 size: 19 residues. The CDR3 is CASSLAPQGISISYNEQFF. The CDR3 DNA sequence: TGTGCCAGCAGCTTAGCGCCCCAGGGCATATCCATCTCCTACAATGAGCAGTTCTTC.

The chain employs TRBV28 and TRBJ2-7, with D unclear. CDR3 size: 12 residues. Germline CDR1 is MDHEN and CDR2 is SYDVKM. V lost 3 bases and J 12 bases, leaving 15 bases between the germline ends. DNA of the CDR3: TGTGCCAGCAGTTTGTTTTCAGGTATTCGGTACTTC. This translates into CASSLFSGIRYF.

This clone was detected only a few times. The rearrangement links TRBV7-9 to TRBJ2-6, with D possibly TRBD1 on 5 matching bases. V was trimmed by 5 bases and J by 0 bases, leaving 11 bases between them. The length of the CDR3 is 16 residues. CDR1 and CDR2 from the germline V gene are SEHNR and FQNEAQ (reference sequence). In DNA, the CDR3 is TGTGCCAGCAGCGTTCAACAGGTCTCTGGGGCCAACGTCCTGACTTTC. Translating it yields CASSVQQVSGANVLTF.

DNA for the CDR3: TGTGCCAGCAGTTTATTACCGAGCCCCAATCAGCCCCAGCATTTT. It yields the protein CASSLLPSPNQPQHF. This chain uses TRBV28 with TRBJ1-5; no definite D call. The germline CDR1 and CDR2 sequences are MDHEN and SYDVKM. The CDR3 has 15 residues. The V gene lost 1 base and the J gene lost 3 bases, with 10 bases spanning the gap. The variable domain in full, completed from reference TRBV28 and TRBJ1-5, reads DVKVTQSSRYLVKRTGEKVFLECVQDMDHENMFWYRQDPGLGLRLIYFSYDVKMKEKGDIPEGYSVSREKKERFSLILESASTNQTSMYLCASSLLPSPNQPQHFGDGTRLSIL.

The rearrangement uses TRBV6-2 or TRBV6-3 and TRBJ2-1; 7 bases agree with TRBD2. The V segment lost 3 bases and the J segment 10 bases; nucleotides outside the gene matches: 6. CDR1 is MNHEY, CDR2 SVGEGT, per germline. This CDR3 has 13 amino acids. The CDR3 nucleotides read TGTGCCAGCAGTTATGGGTCGGGACTAGAGCAGTTCTTC. Residues: CASSYGSGLEQFF.

V is TRBV29-1 and J is TRBJ2-7; D is unresolved. Trimming left V 7 bases short and J 6 bases short, with 13 bases between. CDR1 is SQVTM and CDR2 is ANQGSEA in the germline V gene. This CDR3 has 11 residues. CDR3 coding DNA: TGCAGCGCGACGATATTTTCCGAGCAGTACTTC. Its translation is CSATIFSEQYF.

The rearrangement links TRBV3-1 (or the pseudogene TRBV3-2) to TRBJ1-1; D uncertain. V dropped 5 bases and J dropped 2 bases, with 15 bases sitting between them. Germline V gives CDR1 LGHDT, CDR2 YNNKEL (reference sequence). The CDR3 consists of 15 residues. The CDR3: CASSSPISSNTEAFF. The CDR3 nucleotides read TGTGCCAGCAGCTCACCAATCTCGTCAAACACTGAAGCTTTCTTT.

CDR3 sequence (DNA): TGTGCCAGCAACCCAGGGGCCACAACTAATGAAAAACTGTTTTTT. It codes for CASNPGATTNEKLFF. The chain uses TRBV6-5 and TRBJ1-4; maybe TRBD1 (6 bases). V was clipped by 7 bases and J by 0 bases, with 12 bases between them. Looked up from germline, CDR1 is MNHEY and CDR2 is SVGAGI. The CDR3 contains 15 residues.

DNA of the CDR3: TGTGCCAGCAGTCTCCAGGGGGGTGGCTACACCTTC. Translating gives CASSLQGGGYTF. The J gene is TRBJ1-2, the V gene TRBV12-3 or TRBV12-4; 7 bases are a match to TRBD1. Trimming took 5 bases from V and 7 from J; bases not matched to a gene: 4. CDR3 size: 12 residues.

As DNA, the CDR3 is TGTGCCAGCAGCAGGTATCAGGCAAATTCACCCCTCCACTTT. Its translation is CASSRYQANSPLHF. This sequence joins TRBV3-1 (or the pseudogene TRBV3-2) and TRBJ1-6, with D hard to call. Trimming left V 5 bases short and J 7 bases short, with 12 bases between. CDR1 is LGHDT and CDR2 is YNNKEL in the germline V gene (reference sequence). This CDR3 has 14 amino acids.

This clone was seen a single time. The chain joins TRBV18 to TRBJ2-2; D call uncertain. The CDR3 has 17 amino acids. V lost 1 base to trimming and J lost 0 bases, with 12 bases between them. Germline-derived CDR1 and CDR2 are KGHSH and LQKENI. CDR3 sequence: CASSPLNPDTNTGELFF. The CDR3 DNA reads TGTGCCAGCTCACCACTGAATCCGGATACGAACACCGGGGAGCTGTTTTTT. Looking up the rest from reference TRBV18 and TRBJ2-2 gives the full variable domain: NAGVMQNPRHLVRRRGQEARLRCSPMKGHSHVYWYRQLPEEGLKFMVYLQKENIIDESGMPKERFSAEFPKEGPSILRIQQVVRGDSAAYFCASSPLNPDTNTGELFFGEGSRLTVL.

The CDR3 loop is CASSIGTVGETQYF. The CDR3 DNA follows: TGTGCCAGTAGTATCGGGACGGTCGGAGAGACCCAGTACTTC. The gene calls are TRBV19 and TRBJ2-5; D is possibly TRBD1 or TRBD2 (5 bases each). The V gene lost 3 bases and the J gene lost 4 bases, with 12 bases spanning the gap. The CDR3 is 14 amino acids. CDR1 LNHDA and CDR2 SQIVND come from the germline V gene (reference sequence).

The chain couples TRBV28 to TRBJ1-1, with D uncertain. Trimming removed 7 bases at V and 1 base at J, with 7 bases between. This CDR3 region has 12 residues. Per germline, CDR1 MDHEN and CDR2 SYDVKM. CDR3 in DNA: TGTGCCAGCAAGACACCGAACACTGAAGCTTTCTTT. This translates into CASKTPNTEAFF. The whole variable domain, remainder taken from reference TRBV28 and TRBJ1-1, is DVKVTQSSRYLVKRTGEKVFLECVQDMDHENMFWYRQDPGLGLRLIYFSYDVKMKEKGDIPEGYSVSREKKERFSLILESASTNQTSMYLCASKTPNTEAFFGQGTRLTVV.

This clone was detected once. V gene TRBV28 combines with J gene TRBJ1-1; D not certain. The CDR3 spans 14 residues. The V and J ends lost 0 bases and 1 base respectively, with 6 bases between them. Germline CDR1 is MDHEN and CDR2 is SYDVKM. The CDR3 DNA is TGTGCCAGCAGTTTATGGGCAGAGAACACTGAAGCTTTCTTT. Translating it yields CASSLWAENTEAFF. Supplemented by reference TRBV28 and TRBJ1-1, the full variable domain reads DVKVTQSSRYLVKRTGEKVFLECVQDMDHENMFWYRQDPGLGLRLIYFSYDVKMKEKGDIPEGYSVSREKKERFSLILESASTNQTSMYLCASSLWAENTEAFFGQGTRLTVV.

The sample holds one count of this clone. The rearrangement uses TRBV20-1 and TRBJ2-1; the match to TRBD1 covers 7 bases. This CDR3 region has 10 residues. Looked up from germline, CDR1 is DFQATT and CDR2 is SNEGSKA (reference sequence). The DNA of the CDR3 is TGCGCAGGGGGTCCAAATGAGCAGTTCTTC. Translated, it gives CAGGPNEQFF.

The chain carries TRBV5-4 and TRBJ2-5; 9 positions match TRBD2. J lost 2 bases, V lost 0 bases, and 2 bases had no gene match. The CDR3 totals 15 residues. CDR1 SGHNT and CDR2 YYREEE come from the germline V gene (reference sequence). CDR3 in DNA: TGTGCCAGCAGCTTGGATCTAGCGGGGCAAGAGACCCAGTACTTC. Translated: CASSLDLAGQETQYF.

This sequence joins TRBV27 and TRBJ1-1; D gene unclear. Trimming left V 8 bases short and J 1 base short, with 11 bases between. Looked up from germline, CDR1 is MNHEY and CDR2 is SMNVEV (reference sequence). CDR3 length equals 13 residues. For the CDR3, the DNA is TGTGCCAGCTCTTATAGAGAGAACACTGAAGCTTTCTTT. This sequence encodes CASSYRENTEAFF.

The chain recombines TRBV18 with TRBJ2-3; D not resolved. CDR3 length equals 14 residues. Between the trimmed V and J ends, which lost 1 base and 2 bases, there was a span of 7 bases. Germline V CDR1 and CDR2: KGHSH, LQKENI. The CDR3 protein is CASSPLGDTDTQYF. The DNA of the CDR3 is TGTGCCAGCTCACCACTAGGAGACACAGATACGCAGTATTTT. The full variable domain, rest sourced from reference TRBV18 and TRBJ2-3, is NAGVMQNPRHLVRRRGQEARLRCSPMKGHSHVYWYRQLPEEGLKFMVYLQKENIIDESGMPKERFSAEFPKEGPSILRIQQVVRGDSAAYFCASSPLGDTDTQYFGPGTRLTVL.

V gene TRBV5-8 combines with J gene TRBJ2-4, with a weak D call TRBD2 (6 bases). Trimming cost V 6 bases and J 9 bases, with 16 bases left between them. Germline lookup yields CDR1 SGHTS and CDR2 YDEGEE. The CDR3 spans 13 residues. CDR3 region: CASILKVGGIQYF. In DNA form, the CDR3 reads TGTGCCAGCATACTTAAGGTGGGGGGCATTCAGTACTTC.

DNA of the CDR3: TGTGCCAGCAGCGTCCAGTTGGATATGGCGGCAGATACGCAGTATTTT. Translation gives CASSVQLDMAADTQYF. The V and J genes are TRBV9 and TRBJ2-3; D not certain. Deletions cut 2 bases from V and 4 bases from J, with 17 bases between. There are 16 residues in the CDR3. Germline V gene lookup returns CDR1 SGDLS and CDR2 YYNGEE.

The chain combines TRBV27 with TRBJ1-2; D remains unclear. Germline CDR1 is MNHEY and CDR2 is SMNVEV (reference sequence). This CDR3 is built from 13 residues. The ends were cut back, 0 bases at V and 4 bases at J, with 6 bases in the middle. In nucleotides, the CDR3 is TGTGCCAGCAGTTTATCCCTAGGCTATGGCTACACCTTC. Its translation: CASSLSLGYGYTF.

This clone was detected a few times. V gene TRBV18 combines with J gene TRBJ1-2; D uncertain. The CDR3 has 12 residues. Germline assignment: CDR1 KGHSH and CDR2 LQKENI. Trimming removed 6 bases at V and 5 bases at J, with 10 bases between. The CDR3 reads CASSPEVYGYTF. CDR3 DNA: TGTGCCAGCTCCCCAGAGGTATATGGCTACACCTTC.

This chain links TRBV28 with TRBJ1-2; D might be TRBD1 (5 bases). The CDR3 has 14 amino acids. V dropped 6 bases and J dropped 6 bases, with 17 bases sitting between them. Per the germline V gene, CDR1 is MDHEN and CDR2 is SYDVKM. The CDR3 protein is CASRLIDSSHGYTF. The CDR3 DNA reads TGTGCCAGCAGACTGATCGACAGTTCGCATGGCTACACCTTC.